This paragraph covers one T cell receptor (beta chain) sequence. The antigen is undetermined. These data come from a study of PD-1 blockade in classical Hodgkin lymphoma. Each of the patients experienced relapse following autologous stem cell transplantation, and their brentuximab vedotin exposure differed. The authors enriched CD8+ T cells from thawed PBMCs via magnetic negative selection. This table comes from immunoSEQ multiplex PCR, and its TCRdb copy is limited to in-frame clones, with some not included. The table lists 25,000 to 30,000 clones, around 88% of them singletons. This CDR3 spans 16 amino acids. The study's findings and limits: Diminished baseline TCR diversity has been reported in newly diagnosed patients relative to healthy donors.

Sequenced here: CD8+ T cells from blood, sampled at baseline. The chain recombines TRBV12-2 with TRBJ2-5; no check of the table's D call, TRBD1, against the DNA was made. TRBV12-2 is deemed a pseudogene. This TCR derives from a human donor with classical Hodgkin lymphoma. The CDR3 loop is CASRLKDRLDPETQYF. The CDR3 DNA follows: TGTGCAAGTCGCTTAAAAGACAGGCTGGACCCAGAGACCCAGTACTTC.